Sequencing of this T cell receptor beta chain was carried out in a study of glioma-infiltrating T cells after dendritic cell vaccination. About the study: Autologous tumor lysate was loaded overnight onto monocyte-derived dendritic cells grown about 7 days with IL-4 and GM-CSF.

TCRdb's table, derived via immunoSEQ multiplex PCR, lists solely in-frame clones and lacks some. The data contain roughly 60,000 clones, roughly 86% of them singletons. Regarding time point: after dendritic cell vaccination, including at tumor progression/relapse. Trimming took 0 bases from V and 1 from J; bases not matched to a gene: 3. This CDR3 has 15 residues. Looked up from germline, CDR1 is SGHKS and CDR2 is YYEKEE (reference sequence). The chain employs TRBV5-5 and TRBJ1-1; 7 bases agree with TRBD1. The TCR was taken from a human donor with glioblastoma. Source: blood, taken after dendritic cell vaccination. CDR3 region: CASSLAPGGNTEAFF. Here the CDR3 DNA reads TGTGCCAGCAGCTTGGCTCCAGGGGGGAACACTGAAGCTTTCTTT.